Each of the 31 T cell receptor beta chains below was sequenced from the same sample in a study of blood T cell repertoires in COVID-19 (dated by TCRdb to the early 2020s). Library creation used the immunoSEQ multiplex PCR assay. This is the immuneACCESS table as TCRdb keeps it, with only in-frame sequences that have V and J called. A part of the clones is gone; compared with another copy, unresolved V genes explain less than half, and the rest is unexplained. The sample records fewer than 200,000 clones, 83% of which are singletons. Of the sample, around a fifth is held by the ten largest clones. Sequenced sample: peripheral blood. The receptors derive from a woman between 65 and 79 years old who had recovered from COVID-19.

The chain is built from TRBV5-1 and TRBJ1-5; D perhaps matches TRBD1 (5 bases). This CDR3 has 13 residues. Germline CDR1 reads SGHRS; CDR2 reads YFSETQ. V was trimmed by 0 bases and J by 9 bases, leaving 10 bases between them. The CDR3 sequence is CASSLAGRGPQHF. CDR3 bases: TGCGCCAGCAGCTTGGCCGGTAGGGGGCCCCAGCATTTT.

This clone is a singleton in its sample. V is TRBV4-3 and J is TRBJ2-7; 9 bases map to TRBD2. CDR3 length equals 15 residues. V lost 0 bases, J lost 4 bases, and 4 bases stayed unmatched. Germline lookup yields CDR1 LGHNA and CDR2 YSLEER. Written as DNA, the CDR3 is TGCGCCAGCAGCCAAGAACTAGCGGGCCCATACGAGCAGTACTTC. It encodes CASSQELAGPYEQYF.

This chain links TRBV5-6 with TRBJ2-7; 7 nucleotides match TRBD1. J lost 6 bases, V lost 5 bases, and 11 bases had no gene match. The CDR3 is made up of 14 amino acids. Germline CDR1 reads SGHDT; CDR2 reads YYEEEE. The CDR3 coding sequence is TGTGCCAGCAGGCGGAGGACAGGTATCCCCGAGCAGTACTTC. It is translated as CASRRRTGIPEQYF.

The sample holds one count of this clone. V usage is TRBV28 and J usage is TRBJ2-7, with 9 bases fitting TRBD2. CDR1 is MDHEN and CDR2 is SYDVKM in the germline V gene. V lost 5 bases, J lost 6 bases, and 8 bases stayed unmatched. This CDR3 comprises 14 residues. The CDR3 DNA reads as TGTGCCAGCAGTAACCCGGGACTAGCATCCGAGCAGTACTTC. This gives the protein CASSNPGLASEQYF. Based on the CDR3 plus reference TRBV28 and TRBJ2-7, the full variable domain is DVKVTQSSRYLVKRTGEKVFLECVQDMDHENMFWYRQDPGLGLRLIYFSYDVKMKEKGDIPEGYSVSREKKERFSLILESASTNQTSMYLCASSNPGLASEQYFGPGTRLTVT.

The chain has TRBV4-3 and TRBJ2-7, with D maybe TRBD2 (6 bases). The CDR3 totals 18 residues. Trimming stripped 3 bases from V and 9 bases from J, with 30 bases between. Germline CDR1 reads LGHNA; CDR2 reads YSLEER. DNA of the CDR3: TGCGCCAGCAGCCAGGGAGGATTCGGGGGATCCCTTACGACGGGGCAGTACTTC. This codes for CASSQGGFGGSLTTGQYF.

V and J are TRBV5-1 and TRBJ2-7; D might be TRBD1 (6 bases). Per the germline V gene, CDR1 is SGHRS and CDR2 is YFSETQ. The V end lost 4 bases, the J end lost 3 bases, and 14 bases lay between the germline ends. The length of the CDR3 is 14 residues. The CDR3 spells CASSPTGTNYEQYF. The CDR3 DNA reads as TGCGCCAGCAGCCCCACCGGGACAAACTACGAGCAGTACTTC.

The rearrangement links TRBV10-3 to TRBJ1-2, with D unresolved. CDR3 size: 15 residues. V was trimmed by 4 bases and J by 3 bases, leaving 15 bases between them. The germline V gene has CDR1 ENHRY and CDR2 SYGVKD. CDR3 coding DNA: TGTGCCATCAGTGGGACCGGCGGGTACCACTATGGCTACACCTTC. Encoded protein: CAISGTGGYHYGYTF.

V is TRBV5-5 and J is TRBJ1-4, with 7 bases that match TRBD1. Germline-derived CDR1 and CDR2 are SGHKS and YYEKEE (reference sequence). The CDR3 is made up of 13 amino acids. The J segment lost 6 bases and the V segment lost 4 bases, leaving 3 bases of the junction unmatched. The CDR3 sequence: CASSPGTDEKLFF. The CDR3 nucleotides read TGTGCCAGCAGCCCGGGGACAGATGAAAAACTGTTTTTT.

The rearrangement joins TRBV7-2 to TRBJ1-2; TRBD1 matches 8 bases. The CDR3 is 13 residues long. With 10 bases clipped from V and 4 bases from J, the junction kept 8 bases outside the gene matches. Germline V gene sequence: CDR1 SGHTA, CDR2 FQGNSA. The CDR3, as DNA: TGTGCCATCCTGACAGGGGATGCCTATGGCTACACCTTC. Translated, it gives CAILTGDAYGYTF. The complete variable domain, with remaining parts taken from reference TRBV7-2 and TRBJ1-2, reads GAGVSQSPSNKVTEKGKDVELRCDPISGHTALYWYRQSLGQGLEFLIYFQGNSAPDKSGLPSDRFSAERTGGSVSTLTIQRTQQEDSAVYLCAILTGDAYGYTFGSGTRLTVV.

This chain links TRBV7-8 with TRBJ2-3, with D tentatively TRBD2 (6 bases). The CDR3 sequence is 14 residues long. V was cut by 5 bases and J by 7 bases, with 16 bases left in between. CDR1 and CDR2 from the germline V gene are SGHVS and FQNEAQ. The CDR3 DNA is TGTGCCAGCAGCACCCCTTACCTAGCGCATACGCAGTATTTT. It is translated as CASSTPYLAHTQYF.

This clone has a single count. The rearrangement joins TRBV6-1 to TRBJ1-2, with 7 bases that match TRBD1. The CDR3 is made up of 17 amino acids. CDR1 is MNHNS, CDR2 SASEGT, per germline. Trimming took 2 bases from V and 3 from J; bases not matched to a gene: 12. The CDR3, as DNA: TGTGCCAGCAGTGAATTTTGGGGGGTCACAGGGGACTATGGCTACACCTTC. Translation: CASSEFWGVTGDYGYTF.

The chain couples TRBV6-5 to TRBJ2-7; possibly TRBD1 for D (6 bases). Per germline, CDR1 MNHEY and CDR2 SVGAGI. V dropped 8 bases and J dropped 2 bases, with 16 bases sitting between them. There are 14 residues in the CDR3. In nucleotides, the CDR3 is TGTGCCAGCGCCCCAACCAGGGGTACCTACGAGCAGTACTTC. Protein product: CASAPTRGTYEQYF.

This rearrangement joins TRBV12-2 to TRBJ1-5; the table's D call of TRBD1 was not tested on the DNA. TRBV12-2 is recorded as a pseudogene. The length of the CDR3 is 13 residues. CDR3: CASRLPDRGPQHF. Here the CDR3 DNA reads TGTGCAAGTCGCCTACCAGACAGGGGGCCCCAGCATTTT.

This sequence joins TRBV2 and TRBJ2-7, with TRBD2 identical over 12 bases. CDR1 is SNHLY, CDR2 FYNNEI, per germline. The V and J ends lost 6 bases and 2 bases, in that order; junction bases with no gene match: 2. The CDR3 loop spans 14 amino acids. The CDR3 spells CASRTSGGAYEQYF. CDR3 in DNA: TGTGCCAGCAGGACTAGCGGGGGAGCCTACGAGCAGTACTTC.

Here the CDR3 reads CASGLATTGANTEAFF. The CDR3 DNA follows: TGTGCTAGTGGTTTGGCGACGACAGGGGCGAACACTGAAGCTTTCTTT. The chain is built from TRBV12-5 and TRBJ1-1; the match to TRBD1 covers 8 bases. Losses at the gene ends were 1 base for V and 1 base for J; bases not matched to a gene: 5. CDR1 and CDR2 from the germline V gene are LGHNT and FRNRAP. The CDR3 extends over 16 amino acids. The entire variable domain, with the rest obtained from reference TRBV12-5 and TRBJ1-1, is as follows: DARVTQTPRHKVTEMGQEVTMRCQPILGHNTVFWYRQTMMQGLELLAYFRNRAPLDDSGMPKDRFSAEMPDATLATLKIQPSEPRDSAVYFCASGLATTGANTEAFFGQGTRLTVV.

The chain carries TRBV4-2 and TRBJ1-6, with 7 bases fitting TRBD1. The CDR3 extends over 16 amino acids. Per the germline V gene, CDR1 is LGHNA and CDR2 is YNFKEQ. With V trimmed by 0 bases and J by 8 bases, 7 bases remained unmatched. This CDR3 is CASSQDRAGGYSPLHF. The CDR3 region has the DNA TGTGCCAGCAGCCAAGATCGCGCAGGGGGGTATTCACCCCTCCACTTT.

Worth noting for this clone: Other DNA sequences from this sample encode an identical CDR3 as well. The genes are TRBV5-1 and TRBJ1-2, with 7 bases matching TRBD1. Unmatched junction bases numbered 0, after V lost 0 bases and J lost 4 bases. The length of the CDR3 is 13 residues. Germline V gene data show CDR1 as SGHRS and CDR2 as YFSETQ. CDR3 protein: CASSLDRGYGYTF. The CDR3 DNA is TGCGCCAGCAGCTTGGACAGGGGCTATGGCTACACCTTC.

The chain has TRBV15 and TRBJ2-6, with D possibly being TRBD2 (5 bases). Germline CDR1 reads LNHNV; CDR2 reads YYDKDF (reference sequence). This CDR3 comprises 16 residues. V was shortened by 0 bases and J by 4 bases, with 10 bases between the two germline ends. This CDR3 reads CATSRDSVRGANVLTF. Here the CDR3 DNA reads TGTGCCACCAGCAGAGATAGCGTTCGGGGGGCCAACGTCCTGACTTTC.

The CDR3 region has the DNA TGTGCCATCAGTGAGGCGGGGGCAGGGAGGGGCACTGAAGCTTTCTTT. It translates to CAISEAGAGRGTEAFF. V is TRBV10-3 and J is TRBJ1-1; a weak D match, TRBD1 (6 bases). V lost 2 bases, J lost 4 bases, and 17 bases lay in between. The CDR3 length is 16 residues. CDR1 is ENHRY, CDR2 SYGVKD, per germline.

The table lists this clone with a count of one. The V and J genes are TRBV29-1 and TRBJ2-1, with D maybe TRBD1 (5 bases). The CDR3 runs to 14 residues. Per germline, CDR1 SQVTM and CDR2 ANQGSEA. With 1 base removed from V and 1 base from J, the gap between germline ends came to 8 bases. Here the CDR3 reads CSVEAAGSYNEQFF. The CDR3 DNA reads as TGCAGCGTTGAAGCGGCAGGGTCCTACAATGAGCAGTTCTTC.

V gene TRBV5-1 combines with J gene TRBJ1-1; D unresolved. This CDR3 contains 13 residues. CDR1 and CDR2 from the germline V gene are SGHRS and YFSETQ. The V and J ends lost 0 bases and 7 bases respectively, with 10 bases between them. The CDR3 region has the DNA TGCGCCAGCAGCTTGGCCGGGGAGGGTGAAGCTTTCTTT. It is translated as CASSLAGEGEAFF.

This clone appeared a few times. The chain joins TRBV18 to TRBJ1-5; TRBD1 aligns across 8 bases. J was trimmed by 7 bases and V by 3 bases; bases with no gene match: 8. This CDR3 has 15 amino acids. From germline, CDR1 is KGHSH and CDR2 LQKENI. The CDR3, as DNA: TGTGCCAGCTCACCCGGACAGGGTCGGGAGCAGCCCCAGCATTTT. Amino acid sequence: CASSPGQGREQPQHF.

This clone was counted between two and nine times. The chain couples TRBV7-9 to TRBJ2-7; no definite D call. The ends were cut back, 3 bases at V and 2 bases at J, with 8 bases in the middle. CDR3 length: 13 amino acids. Germline values: CDR1 SEHNR, CDR2 FQNEAQ (reference sequence). The CDR3 reads CASSLGRPYEQYF. The CDR3 DNA reads TGTGCCAGCAGCTTGGGCAGACCCTACGAGCAGTACTTC.

V and J are TRBV6-2 or TRBV6-3 and TRBJ1-5, with 8 positions matching TRBD1. This CDR3 contains 15 residues. Trimming cost V 4 bases and J 5 bases; bases outside gene matches: 7. In germline, CDR1 is MNHEY, CDR2 SVGEGT. CDR3 coding DNA: TGTGCCAGCAGTTCGCCGCACAGGGGGGATCAGCCCCAGCATTTT. Protein: CASSSPHRGDQPQHF.

The chain combines TRBV7-6 with TRBJ2-5, with 12 bases lining up with TRBD2. With V trimmed by 1 base and J by 9 bases, 6 bases remained unmatched. Germline V gene sequence: CDR1 SGHVS, CDR2 FNYEAQ. The CDR3 length is 15 residues. The CDR3 coding sequence is TGTGCCAGCAGCTTAGTGCCTAGCGGGGGGGGGTCCCAGTACTTC. Translated, it gives CASSLVPSGGGSQYF.

The rearrangement joins TRBV3-1 (or the pseudogene TRBV3-2) to TRBJ2-7; D may be TRBD2 (6 bases). The germline CDR1 and CDR2 sequences are LGHDT and YNNKEL (reference sequence). Trimming stripped 2 bases from V and 2 bases from J, with 10 bases between. The CDR3 length is 14 residues. The chain's CDR3 is CASSQPRGTYEQYF. CDR3 sequence (DNA): TGTGCCAGCAGCCAACCACGGGGGACCTACGAGCAGTACTTC.

In this sample, this clone turned up a few times. The J gene is TRBJ2-1, the V gene TRBV9; 7 nucleotides agree with TRBD2. The germline V gene has CDR1 SGDLS and CDR2 YYNGEE. This CDR3 region has 15 residues. V trimming: 4 bases; J trimming: 3 bases; junction bases outside the gene matches: 7. The CDR3 coding sequence is TGTGCCAGCAGCCCCCTAGCGGAATTCTACAATGAGCAGTTCTTC. Translating it yields CASSPLAEFYNEQFF.

This clone appeared once. The genes are TRBV18 and TRBJ1-2; weak D call: TRBD1 (5 bases). Trimming stripped 1 base from V and 4 bases from J, with 10 bases between. There are 14 residues in the CDR3. In germline, CDR1 is KGHSH, CDR2 LQKENI. This CDR3 reads CASSPRQGGYGYTF. In DNA, the CDR3 is TGTGCCAGCTCACCACGGCAGGGCGGCTATGGCTACACCTTC.

This rearrangement joins TRBV5-6 to TRBJ2-7, with D possibly TRBD1 on 6 matching bases. Looked up from germline, CDR1 is SGHDT and CDR2 is YYEEEE. The CDR3 consists of 14 residues. V lost 0 bases, J lost 3 bases, and 10 bases lay in between. In DNA form, the CDR3 reads TGTGCCAGCAGCTTGGGGGACAATTACTACGAGCAGTACTTC. Translated: CASSLGDNYYEQYF.

This clone appeared a few times. The chain employs TRBV28 and TRBJ2-5; 8 bases map to TRBD2. The CDR3 consists of 13 residues. J was trimmed by 7 bases and V by 3 bases; bases with no gene match: 4. Germline V gene sequence: CDR1 MDHEN, CDR2 SYDVKM. In nucleotides, the CDR3 is TGTGCCAGCAGTTTGGGGGCGGGGGGGACCCAGTACTTC. Amino acids: CASSLGAGGTQYF.

The chain is built from TRBV7-2 and TRBJ2-5; 9 bases map to TRBD2. J gave up 0 bases and V 6 bases, and 8 bases lay outside the gene matches. This CDR3 comprises 16 residues. Per the germline V gene, CDR1 is SGHTA and CDR2 is FQGNSA. For the CDR3, the DNA is TGTGCCAGCAGTCACCCGGGACTAGCTAACCAAGAGACCCAGTACTTC. This gives the protein CASSHPGLANQETQYF.